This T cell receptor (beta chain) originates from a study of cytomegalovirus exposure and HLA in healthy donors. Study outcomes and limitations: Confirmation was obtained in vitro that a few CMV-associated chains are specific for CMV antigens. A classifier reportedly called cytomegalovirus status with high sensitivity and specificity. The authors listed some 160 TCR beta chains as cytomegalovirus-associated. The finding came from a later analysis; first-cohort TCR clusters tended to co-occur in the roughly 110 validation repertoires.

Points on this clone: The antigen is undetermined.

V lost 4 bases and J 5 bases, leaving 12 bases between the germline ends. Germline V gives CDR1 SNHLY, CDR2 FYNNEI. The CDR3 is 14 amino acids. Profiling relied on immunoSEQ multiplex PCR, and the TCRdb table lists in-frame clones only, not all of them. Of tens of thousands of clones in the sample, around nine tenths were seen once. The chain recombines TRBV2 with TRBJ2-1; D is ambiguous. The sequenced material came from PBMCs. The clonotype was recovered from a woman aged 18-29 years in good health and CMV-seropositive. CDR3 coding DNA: TGTGCCAGCAGTGCAGGCTCGTCGAACAATGAGCAGTTCTTC. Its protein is CASSAGSSNNEQFF.